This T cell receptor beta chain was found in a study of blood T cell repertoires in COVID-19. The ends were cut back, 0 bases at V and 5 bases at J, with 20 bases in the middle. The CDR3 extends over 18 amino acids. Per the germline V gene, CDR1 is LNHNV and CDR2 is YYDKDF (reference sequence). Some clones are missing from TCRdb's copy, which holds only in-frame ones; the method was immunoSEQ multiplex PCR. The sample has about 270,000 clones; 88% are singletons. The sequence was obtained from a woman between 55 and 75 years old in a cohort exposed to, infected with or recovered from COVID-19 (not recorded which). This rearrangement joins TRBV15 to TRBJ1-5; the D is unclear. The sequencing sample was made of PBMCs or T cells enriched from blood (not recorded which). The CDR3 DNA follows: TGTGCCACCAGCAGAGATTCCCACGAAGGAGGAGGTTATCAGCCCCAGCATTTT. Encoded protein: CATSRDSHEGGGYQPQHF.